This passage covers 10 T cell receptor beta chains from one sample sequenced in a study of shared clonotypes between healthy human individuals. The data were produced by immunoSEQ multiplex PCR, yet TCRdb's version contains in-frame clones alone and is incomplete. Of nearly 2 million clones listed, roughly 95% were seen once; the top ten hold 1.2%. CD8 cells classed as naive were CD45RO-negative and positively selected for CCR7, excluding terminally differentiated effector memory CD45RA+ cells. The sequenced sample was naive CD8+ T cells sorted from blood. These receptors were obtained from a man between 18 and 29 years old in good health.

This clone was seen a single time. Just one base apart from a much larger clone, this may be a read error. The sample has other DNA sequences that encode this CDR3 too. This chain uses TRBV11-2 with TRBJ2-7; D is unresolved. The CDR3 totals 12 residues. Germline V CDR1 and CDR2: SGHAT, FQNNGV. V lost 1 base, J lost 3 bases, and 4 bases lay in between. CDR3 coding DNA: TGTGCCAGCAGCTTAGGCGTCTACGAGCAGTACTTC. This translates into CASSLGVYEQYF.

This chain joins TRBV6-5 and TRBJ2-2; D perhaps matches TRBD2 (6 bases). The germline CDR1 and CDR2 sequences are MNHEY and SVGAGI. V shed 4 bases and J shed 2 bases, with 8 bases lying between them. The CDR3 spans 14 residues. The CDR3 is CASSLAVNTGELFF. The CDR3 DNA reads TGTGCCAGCAGTTTAGCGGTAAACACCGGGGAGCTGTTTTTT.

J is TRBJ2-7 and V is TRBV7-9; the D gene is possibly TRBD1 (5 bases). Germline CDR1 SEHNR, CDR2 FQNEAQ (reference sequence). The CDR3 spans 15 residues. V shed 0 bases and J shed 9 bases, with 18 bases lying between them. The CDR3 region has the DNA TGTGCCAGCAGCTTAGCCCAGGGTGCAGAGATTGTGCAGTACTTC. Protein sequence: CASSLAQGAEIVQYF.

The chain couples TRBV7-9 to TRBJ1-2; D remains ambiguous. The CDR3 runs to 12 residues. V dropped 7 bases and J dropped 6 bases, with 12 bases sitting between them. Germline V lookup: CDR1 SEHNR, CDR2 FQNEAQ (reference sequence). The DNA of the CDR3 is TGTGCCAGCACCGCCTACGATGATGGCTACACCTTC. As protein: CASTAYDDGYTF.

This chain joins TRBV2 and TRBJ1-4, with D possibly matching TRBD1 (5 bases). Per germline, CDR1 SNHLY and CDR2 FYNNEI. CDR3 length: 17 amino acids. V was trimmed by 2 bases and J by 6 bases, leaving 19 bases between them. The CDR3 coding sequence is TGTGCCAGCAGTGAACCCTGGGCAGGGAAGGGGTATGAAAAACTGTTTTTT. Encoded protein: CASSEPWAGKGYEKLFF.

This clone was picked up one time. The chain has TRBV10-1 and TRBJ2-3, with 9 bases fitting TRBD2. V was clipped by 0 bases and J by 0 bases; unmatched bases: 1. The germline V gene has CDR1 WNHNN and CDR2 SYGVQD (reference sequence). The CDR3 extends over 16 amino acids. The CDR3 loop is CASSESTSGSTDTQYF. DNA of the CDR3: TGCGCCAGCAGTGAGTCGACTAGCGGAAGCACAGATACGCAGTATTTT.

The CDR3 loop is CASSETGTAYEQYF. The CDR3 nucleotides read TGTGCCAGCAGTGAGACCGGGACAGCGTACGAGCAGTACTTC. This chain joins TRBV6-1 and TRBJ2-7, with TRBD1 matching 7 bases. This CDR3 is built from 14 residues. The V segment lost 3 bases and the J segment 4 bases; nucleotides outside the gene matches: 6. From germline, CDR1 is MNHNS and CDR2 SASEGT.

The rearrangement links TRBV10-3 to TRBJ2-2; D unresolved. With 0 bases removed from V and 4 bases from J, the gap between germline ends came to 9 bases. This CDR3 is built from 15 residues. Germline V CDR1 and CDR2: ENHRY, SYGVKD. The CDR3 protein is CAISESGMATGELFF. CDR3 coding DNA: TGTGCCATCAGTGAGTCTGGCATGGCCACCGGGGAGCTGTTTTTT.

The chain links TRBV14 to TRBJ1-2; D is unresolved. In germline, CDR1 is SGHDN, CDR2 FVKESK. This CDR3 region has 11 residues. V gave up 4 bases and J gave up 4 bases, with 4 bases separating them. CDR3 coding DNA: TGTGCCAGCAGCCCCGGCTATGGCTACACCTTC. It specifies CASSPGYGYTF.

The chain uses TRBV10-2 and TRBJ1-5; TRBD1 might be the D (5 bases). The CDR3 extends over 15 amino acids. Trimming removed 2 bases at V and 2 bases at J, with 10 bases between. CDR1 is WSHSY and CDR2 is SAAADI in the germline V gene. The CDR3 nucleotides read TGCGCCAGCAGTGAGGGGGGTAAAGGCAATCAGCCCCAGCATTTT. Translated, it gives CASSEGGKGNQPQHF.